These T cell receptor beta chains were read from a single sample in a study of patients and donors after allogeneic stem cell transplantation. From the RT-PCR reads, TCRdb called clonotypes with MiXCR, one entry per CDR3 protein. The sample includes about 87,000 distinct CDR3 sequences, roughly 5.2% of them seen just once. Sequenced input: blood, either unsorted or a sorted T cell fraction (not recorded which). These TCRs come from a human donor who was either an allogeneic HSCT recipient or a stem cell or donor lymphocyte infusion donor (not recorded which). It is not recorded whose cells these are; they may come from a transplant donor. Each CDR3 is given with its conserved first and last residue. D genes are given only for firm matches. Size is stated for part of the rows, as once, few or many counts, or as a class when the clone is expanded.

CASSPPGVGAFF	TGTGCCAGCAGTCCTCCAGGGGTTGGAGCTTTCTTT	.	TRBV12-3/TRBV12-4	many	TRBJ1-1
CASSPQGLAGYTDTQYF	TGTGCCAGCAGCCCTCAGGGACTAGCGGGATACACAGATACGCAGTATTTT	TRBD2	TRBV7-9	many	TRBJ2-3
CASRADRVSNQPQHF	TGTGCCAGTAGAGCGGACAGGGTGAGCAATCAGCCCCAGCATTTT	TRBD1	TRBV19	many	TRBJ1-5
CASSRPGQGEIGYTF	TGTGCCAGCTCCCGACCGGGACAGGGGGAGATTGGCTACACCTTC	TRBD1	TRBV18	few	TRBJ1-2
CSPTPWGEGRSEQFF	TGCAGTCCAACCCCGTGGGGAGAGGGACGGAGTGAGCAGTTCTTC	.	TRBV20-1	few	TRBJ2-1
CASSTRTNTDTQYF	TGTGCCAGTAGTACACGGACAAACACAGATACGCAGTATTTT	.	TRBV19	.	TRBJ2-3
CASSKGLAGGGVQFF	TGTGCCAGCAGCAAGGGACTAGCGGGGGGTGGGGTGCAGTTCTTC	TRBD2	TRBV11-3	.	TRBJ2-1
CASSPQASGSYEQFF	TGTGCCAGCAGCCCTCAAGCTAGCGGGAGCTATGAGCAGTTCTTC	TRBD2	TRBV9	many	TRBJ2-1
CASSEADRAPEAFF	TGTGCCAGCAGTGAAGCGGACAGGGCACCCGAAGCTTTCTTT	TRBD1	TRBV6-1	many	TRBJ1-1
CASSLGVTGELFF	TGCGCCAGCAGCTTGGGGGTCACCGGGGAGCTGTTTTTT	.	TRBV5-1	few	TRBJ2-2
CSPRDFYTGELFF	TGCAGCCCTAGGGACTTTTACACCGGGGAGCTGTTTTTT	.	TRBV20-1	medium-sized	TRBJ2-2
CASSRTGGLGPTNTGELFF	TGTGCCAGCAGCCGAACCGGGGGCTTGGGACCGACGAACACCGGGGAGCTGTTTTTT	.	TRBV3-1	many	TRBJ2-2
CASNRQGANTEAFF	TGTGCCAGCAACAGACAGGGGGCGAACACTGAAGCTTTCTTT	TRBD1	TRBV12-3/TRBV12-4	many	TRBJ1-1
CASSPRGRDNEKLFF	TGTGCCAGCAGCCCGAGGGGTAGGGATAATGAAAAACTGTTTTTT	.	TRBV9	many	TRBJ1-4
CASSDLGQQETQYF	TGTGCCAGCAGCGACCTCGGGCAGCAAGAGACCCAGTACTTC	.	TRBV7-9	.	TRBJ2-5
CASSLGYSGNTIYF	TGTGCCAGCAGCTTGGGTTACTCTGGAAACACCATATATTTT	.	TRBV7-8	few	TRBJ1-3
CASSPHASPTNEKLFF	TGTGCCAGCAGTCCCCATGCAAGCCCAACTAATGAAAAACTGTTTTTT	.	TRBV27	many	TRBJ1-4
CASSLNGRQETQYF	TGTGCCAGCAGCTTGAACGGGAGACAAGAGACCCAGTACTTC	.	TRBV5-4	.	TRBJ2-5
CSARGWVTGGKPEAFF	TGCAGTGCTAGAGGTTGGGTGACAGGGGGCAAGCCTGAAGCTTTCTTT	TRBD1	TRBV20-1	many	TRBJ1-1
CASNSYRDTGELFF	TGTGCCAGCAATTCTTATAGAGACACCGGGGAGCTGTTTTTT	.	TRBV2	many	TRBJ2-2
CASSYGSPSGANVLTF	TGTGCCAGCAGTTACGGGAGTCCTAGCGGGGCCAACGTCCTGACTTTC	.	TRBV6-5	few	TRBJ2-6
CASRPNRDRVTGELFF	TGTGCCAGCAGACCTAACCGGGACAGGGTAACCGGGGAGCTGTTTTTT	TRBD1	TRBV27	few	TRBJ2-2
CASSSDEQFF	TGTGCCAGCAGTTCCGATGAGCAGTTCTTC	.	TRBV28	many	TRBJ2-1
CASSDLTGYEQYF	TGCGCCAGCAGTGATTTAACAGGCTACGAGCAGTACTTC	.	TRBV10-2	.	TRBJ2-7
CASSLAFLPGPGLGEQYF	TGTGCCAGCAGCTTAGCGTTCTTACCGGGCCCCGGACTCGGCGAGCAGTACTTC	.	TRBV11-1	few	TRBJ2-7
CASSLGTRVSGNTIYF	TGTGCCAGCAGTTTAGGGACGAGAGTCTCTGGAAACACCATATATTTT	.	TRBV12-3/TRBV12-4	many	TRBJ1-3
CASSRDSAYEQYF	TGTGCCAGCAGCCGCGACAGTGCCTACGAGCAGTACTTC	.	TRBV7-8	many	TRBJ2-7
CASSEGLESPGQFF	TGTGCCAGCAGTGAAGGACTAGAAAGCCCGGGGCAGTTCTTC	.	TRBV2	many	TRBJ2-1
CATSEVQPQHF	TGTGCCACCAGTGAGGTTCAGCCCCAGCATTTT	.	TRBV24-1	many	TRBJ1-5
CASSPRLAGAPSEQFF	TGTGCCAGCAGCCCCCGACTAGCGGGAGCCCCCAGTGAGCAGTTCTTC	TRBD2	TRBV7-9	many	TRBJ2-1
CASSGSGAGADGYTF	TGCGCCAGCAGCGGCTCAGGGGCAGGGGCTGATGGCTACACCTTC	.	TRBV5-1	many	TRBJ1-2
CSASPGLYYNEQFF	TGCAGTGCTTCGCCGGGACTCTATTACAATGAGCAGTTCTTC	.	TRBV20-1	many	TRBJ2-1
CASTALTGVYGYTF	TGTGCCAGCACCGCTCTGACGGGTGTCTATGGCTACACCTTC	.	TRBV9	few	TRBJ1-2
CASSPYRGSETEAFF	TGTGCCAGCAGTCCATACAGGGGATCTGAAACTGAAGCTTTCTTT	TRBD1	TRBV25-1	few	TRBJ1-1
CASSGWTVAGKKAFF	TGTGCCAGCAGCGGATGGACAGTGGCGGGGAAAAAAGCTTTCTTT	.	TRBV9	few	TRBJ1-1
CSAQRMDQPQHF	TGCAGTGCCCAACGGATGGATCAGCCCCAGCATTTT	.	TRBV20-1	.	TRBJ1-5
CASSPQGWYNEQFF	TGTGCCAGCAGCCCCCAGGGCTGGTACAATGAGCAGTTCTTC	.	TRBV3-1	.	TRBJ2-1
CASSPPSGGKGQFF	TGTGCCAGCTCACCGCCTAGCGGGGGGAAGGGGCAGTTCTTC	TRBD2	TRBV18	.	TRBJ2-1
CASSPTGLSSGANVLTF	TGTGCCAGCTCACCAACAGGACTGAGCTCTGGGGCCAACGTCCTGACTTTC	.	TRBV18	.	TRBJ2-6
CASSYGGSSDTQYF	TGTGCCAGCAGTTACGGCGGTAGCTCAGATACGCAGTATTTT	.	TRBV6-5	many	TRBJ2-3
CASSSGNGRETQYF	TGCGCCAGCAGCTCCGGAAATGGGAGGGAGACCCAGTACTTC	.	TRBV5-1	many	TRBJ2-5
CASSGTGTQHF	TGTGCCAGCAGTGGTACAGGGACCCAGCATTTT	.	TRBV2	many	TRBJ1-5